The 9 T cell receptor beta chains reported below all come from one sample, sequenced in a study of post-analysis software for immune sequencing data. Overall study findings and caveats: Compared with controls, patients had more of about 5 TRBV segments, including TRBV5-6, TRBV5-1 and TRBV20-1.

The library was made from cDNA and included unique molecular identifiers. TCRdb reprocessed the PCR reads with MiXCR, giving one entry per CDR3 protein. The sample has about 460,000 distinct CDR3 sequences, roughly 45% seen once. Their antigen targets remain unknown. The sequenced sample consisted of blood. These receptors came from a girl aged 10 to 17 with multiple sclerosis.

This clonotype was counted a few times. The chain has TRBV25-1 and TRBJ1-3; 12 nucleotides line up with TRBD1. The germline V gene encodes CDR1 MGHDK and CDR2 SYGVNS. The CDR3 sequence is 19 residues long. Trimming took 4 bases from V and 2 from J; bases not matched to a gene: 12. The CDR3 protein is CASSGGDARDRGPGNTIYF. The CDR3 DNA follows: TGTGCCAGCAGTGGAGGGGACGCCCGGGACAGGGGGCCTGGAAACACCATATATTTT. Supplemented by reference TRBV25-1 and TRBJ1-3, the full variable domain reads EADIYQTPRYLVIGTGKKITLECSQTMGHDKMYWYQQDPGMELHLIHYSYGVNSTEKGDLSSESTVSRIRTEHFPLTLESARPSHTSQYLCASSGGDARDRGPGNTIYFGEGSWLTVV.

This chain links TRBV27 with TRBJ1-6; 7 bases align to TRBD1. Losses at the gene ends were 7 bases for V and 6 bases for J; bases not matched to a gene: 6. This CDR3 has 14 residues. Germline V lookup: CDR1 MNHEY, CDR2 SMNVEV (reference sequence). CDR3 bases: TGTGCCAGCATCTCGGGACAGCTTAATTCACCCCTCCACTTT. Amino acid sequence: CASISGQLNSPLHF.

CDR3 amino acids: CATTLRTPYEQYF. CDR3 coding DNA: TGTGCCACCACCCTCAGGACCCCCTACGAGCAGTACTTC. The chain is built from TRBV15 and TRBJ2-7; no firm D call. This CDR3 is 13 amino acids long. V was trimmed by 7 bases and J by 2 bases, leaving 12 bases between them. Germline V gene data show CDR1 as LNHNV and CDR2 as YYDKDF (reference sequence).

This clonotype was found a few times. The V and J genes are TRBV20-1 and TRBJ2-3; weak D call: TRBD2 (5 bases). V gave up 0 bases and J gave up 2 bases, with 15 bases separating them. The V gene's germline CDR1 is DFQATT and CDR2 SNEGSKA (reference sequence). The CDR3 is 16 residues long. CDR3 bases: TGCAGTGCTAGAGATTCGAGACTATTCGTCACAGATACGCAGTATTTT. Protein sequence: CSARDSRLFVTDTQYF.

J is TRBJ2-1 and V is TRBV9, with TRBD1 matching 8 bases. The V segment lost 1 base and the J segment 4 bases; nucleotides outside the gene matches: 7. The length of the CDR3 is 16 residues. Per the germline V gene, CDR1 is SGDLS and CDR2 is YYNGEE. CDR3 DNA: TGTGCCAGCAGCGTACTGGGGACAGGTAGGTACAATGAGCAGTTCTTC. Protein sequence: CASSVLGTGRYNEQFF.

The chain recombines TRBV7-8 with TRBJ2-7; TRBD1 agrees at 7 bases. The trim removed 5 bases at V and 6 bases at J, leaving 10 bases unmatched. Germline values: CDR1 SGHVS, CDR2 FQNEAQ. This CDR3 is 14 amino acids long. CDR3 bases: TGTGCCAGCAGCGCGAGACAGGGAGTGGGCGAGCAGTACTTC. Its protein is CASSARQGVGEQYF.

The rearrangement joins TRBV2 to TRBJ2-7, with D unresolved. With 7 bases removed from V and 7 bases from J, the gap between germline ends came to 11 bases. The V gene's germline CDR1 is SNHLY and CDR2 FYNNEI. The CDR3 is 11 residues long. CDR3 sequence (DNA): TGTGCCAGCACCGTACGTACTGAGCAGTACTTC. This codes for CASTVRTEQYF. Looking up the rest from reference TRBV2 and TRBJ2-7 gives the full variable domain: EPEVTQTPSHQVTQMGQEVILRCVPISNHLYFYWYRQILGQKVEFLVSFYNNEISEKSEIFDDQFSVERPDGSNFTLKIRSTKLEDSAMYFCASTVRTEQYFGPGTRLTVT.

The CDR3 sequence: CASSTRPLAGGPYNEQFF. CDR3 bases: TGTGCCAGCAGTACTAGGCCACTAGCGGGAGGCCCCTACAATGAGCAGTTCTTC. The V and J genes are TRBV6-5 and TRBJ2-1; 12 bases align to TRBD2. Trimming removed 5 bases from V and 2 bases from J; junction bases left unmatched: 10. Germline CDR1 reads MNHEY; CDR2 reads SVGAGI. CDR3 size: 18 residues.

The rearrangement links TRBV12-3 or TRBV12-4 to TRBJ2-7; TRBD2 aligns across 7 bases. The DNA end lines up better with TRBJ2-5; the J call may be wrong. CDR3 length equals 11 residues. CDR3 DNA: TGTGCCAGCGGGAGGGTGGAGACCCAGTACTTC. This sequence encodes CASGRVETQYF.